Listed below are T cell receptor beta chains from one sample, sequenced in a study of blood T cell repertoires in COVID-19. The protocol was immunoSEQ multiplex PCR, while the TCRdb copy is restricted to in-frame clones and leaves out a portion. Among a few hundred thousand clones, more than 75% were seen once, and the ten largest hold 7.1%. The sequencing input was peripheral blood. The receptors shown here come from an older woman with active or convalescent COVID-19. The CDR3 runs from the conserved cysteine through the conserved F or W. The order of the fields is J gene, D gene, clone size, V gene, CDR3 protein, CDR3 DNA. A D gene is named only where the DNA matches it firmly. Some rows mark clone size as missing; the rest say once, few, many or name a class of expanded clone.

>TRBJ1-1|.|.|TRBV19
CASSPQLGQKAFF
TGTGCCAGTAGTCCGCAGCTTGGACAGAAAGCTTTCTTT
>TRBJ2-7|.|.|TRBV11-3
CASSLDHGYEQYF
TGTGCCAGCAGCTTAGATCACGGCTACGAGCAGTACTTC
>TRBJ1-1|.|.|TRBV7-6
CASSFTRITEAFF
TGTGCCAGCAGCTTTACTAGGATCACTGAAGCTTTCTTT
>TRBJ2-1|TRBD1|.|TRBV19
CASRAGQGTYNEQFF
TGTGCCAGTAGGGCCGGACAGGGGACCTACAATGAGCAGTTCTTC
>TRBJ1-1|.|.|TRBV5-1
CASSLQIMNTEAFF
TGCGCCAGCAGCTTACAGATCATGAACACTGAAGCTTTCTTT
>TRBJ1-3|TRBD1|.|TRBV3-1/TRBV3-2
CASSQRTGGGNTIYF
TGTGCCAGCAGCCAACGAACAGGGGGCGGAAACACCATATATTTT
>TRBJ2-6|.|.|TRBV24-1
CATSDPKTGGRANVLTF
TGTGCCACCAGTGATCCTAAGACAGGAGGTAGGGCCAACGTCCTGACTTTC
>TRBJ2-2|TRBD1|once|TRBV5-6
CASSFGQGASGELFF
TGTGCCAGCAGCTTCGGGCAGGGGGCTAGCGGGGAGCTGTTTTTT
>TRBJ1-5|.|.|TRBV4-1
CASSQDSNQPQHF
TGCGCCAGCAGCCAAGACTCCAATCAGCCCCAGCATTTT
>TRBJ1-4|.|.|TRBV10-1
CASRGAPNEKLFF
TGCGCCAGCAGAGGGGCACCTAATGAAAAACTGTTTTTT
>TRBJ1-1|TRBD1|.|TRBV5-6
CASSLVQGAGTEAFF
TGTGCCAGCAGCTTGGTTCAGGGGGCAGGAACTGAAGCTTTCTTT
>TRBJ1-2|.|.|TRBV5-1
CASSPSARVGNYGYTF
TGCGCCAGCAGCCCTTCCGCCCGGGTGGGTAACTATGGCTACACCTTC
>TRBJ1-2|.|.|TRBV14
CASSQDQTAYGYTF
TGTGCCAGCAGCCAGGATCAGACAGCCTATGGCTACACCTTC
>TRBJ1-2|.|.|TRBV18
CASSYNQGPNYGYTF
TGTGCCAGCTCGTATAATCAGGGGCCTAACTATGGCTACACCTTC
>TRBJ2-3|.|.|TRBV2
CASSGQSTDTQYF
TGTGCCAGCAGTGGACAGAGCACAGATACGCAGTATTTT
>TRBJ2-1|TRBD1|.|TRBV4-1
CASSQTGTGIYNEQFF
TGCGCCAGCAGCCAAACCGGGACAGGAATCTACAATGAGCAGTTCTTC
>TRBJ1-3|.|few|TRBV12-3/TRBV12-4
CASSLEAGNTIYF
TGTGCCAGCAGTTTAGAGGCGGGAAATACCATATATTTT
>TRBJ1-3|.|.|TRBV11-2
CASSPRGGSSGNTIYF
TGTGCCAGCAGCCCGAGAGGGGGAAGCTCTGGAAACACCATATATTTT
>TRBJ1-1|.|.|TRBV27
CASTSGFGNTEAFF
TGTGCCAGCACTTCAGGGTTCGGGAACACTGAAGCTTTCTTT
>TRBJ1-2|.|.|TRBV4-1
CASSQVGGAHGYTF
TGCGCCAGCAGCCAAGTCGGGGGGGCTCATGGCTACACCTTC
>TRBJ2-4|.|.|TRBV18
CASSQGDKNIQYF
TGTGCCAGCTCACAGGGGGACAAAAACATTCAGTACTTC
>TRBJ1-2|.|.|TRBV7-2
CASSFILGEGSGYTF
TGTGCCAGCAGCTTCATCCTGGGGGAGGGAAGTGGCTACACCTTC
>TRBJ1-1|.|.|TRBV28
CASSRPRAGVSEAFF
TGTGCCAGCAGTCGACCCAGGGCAGGGGTGTCTGAAGCTTTCTTT
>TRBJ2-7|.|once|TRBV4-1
CASSQGTVSRRGYEQYF
TGCGCCAGCAGCCAAGGGACTGTATCCAGGAGGGGATACGAGCAGTACTTC
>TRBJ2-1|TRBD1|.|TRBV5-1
CASSLGQGSYNEQFF
TGCGCCAGCAGCTTGGGACAGGGCTCCTACAATGAGCAGTTCTTC